Listed here is a single T cell receptor beta chain. With a much larger clone just one base away, this may be a read error. Arm-PCR of CDR3 regions and iRepertoire HTBI primers were used to build TCR beta libraries. TCRdb redid the calling of the multiplex PCR reads with MiXCR, one entry per CDR3 protein. The sample has roughly 350,000 distinct CDR3 sequences, 15% to 20% seen once. The data originate from a study of regulatory T cells in long-lasting Graves disease. The CDR3 sequence is 14 residues long. V was cut by 3 bases and J by 4 bases, with 12 bases left in between. Per the germline V gene, CDR1 is SNHLY and CDR2 is FYNNEI. Documented time point: newly diagnosed GD, antithyroid drugs for less than 3 months. From RNA extracted from PBMCs, the TCR library was made. The same data also went into a second study, on T cells in Graves' hyperthyroidism and ophthalmopathy.

The material sequenced was peripheral blood mononuclear cells (PBMCs), taken at new diagnosis, from a patient treated with antithyroid drugs. The V call is TRBV2, the J call TRBJ1-1, with D unclear. This receptor was taken from a woman aged 18-35 years with Graves disease. DNA for the CDR3: TGTGCCAGCAGTGAGGAGGAATGGGGCACTGAAGCTTTCTTT. Translated, it gives CASSEEEWGTEAFF.